Presented here are 27 T cell receptor beta chains from one specimen sequenced in a study of blood T cell repertoires in COVID-19 (dated by TCRdb to the early 2020s). The method was the immunoSEQ multiplex PCR assay. As stored in TCRdb, this immuneACCESS dataset retains in-frame rearrangements with V and J assigned. A fraction of the clones does not appear; measured against another copy, unresolved V genes explain less than half of the discrepancy, and the remainder lacks a known reason. The sample yields 100,000 or so clones; 70% to 90% were counted once. Together, the top ten hold 9.5% to 15% of the sample. Material: peripheral blood. The receptors were gathered from a human donor in a cohort sampled during active COVID-19.

V gene TRBV10-2 combines with J gene TRBJ2-7, with D hard to call. Germline values: CDR1 WSHSY, CDR2 SAAADI. The germline V and J ends were trimmed by 2 bases and 0 bases, with 8 bases remaining between them. The CDR3 covers 14 residues. The CDR3 DNA is TGCGCCAGCAGTGAGATCATGCGCTCCTACGAGCAGTACTTC. Encoded protein: CASSEIMRSYEQYF.

This sequence joins TRBV2 and TRBJ2-2; tentatively, D is TRBD1 (6 bases). CDR3 length equals 17 residues. Deletions cut 4 bases from V and 0 bases from J, with 15 bases between. Germline-derived CDR1 and CDR2 are SNHLY and FYNNEI. This CDR3 is CASSVGRGTSNTGELFF. The CDR3 DNA reads as TGTGCCAGCAGTGTAGGCAGGGGCACCTCGAACACCGGGGAGCTGTTTTTT.

The chain recombines TRBV27 with TRBJ2-3; D remains unclear. The V end was cut by 4 bases, the J end by 6 bases, with 8 bases between. CDR1 is MNHEY and CDR2 is SMNVEV in the germline V gene (reference sequence). This CDR3 spans 12 amino acids. CDR3 in amino acids: CASSSKLDTQYF. Written as DNA, the CDR3 is TGTGCCAGCAGTTCGAAACTTGATACGCAGTATTTT.

The V and J genes are TRBV5-1 and TRBJ2-3, with 12 positions matching TRBD2. Per germline, CDR1 SGHRS and CDR2 YFSETQ. The CDR3 extends over 19 amino acids. Germline trimming cut 1 base from V and 0 bases from J; bases unmatched to any gene: 9. This CDR3 reads CASSLSTSGSGSSTDTQYF. The CDR3 nucleotides are TGCGCCAGCAGCTTGTCGACTAGCGGGAGTGGGTCTAGCACAGATACGCAGTATTTT.

This clone occurred a few times. J is TRBJ2-3 and V is TRBV2; 8 bases map to TRBD1. CDR3 length equals 15 residues. CDR1 and CDR2 (germline): SNHLY, FYNNEI. Trimming took 7 bases from V and 2 from J; bases not matched to a gene: 8. CDR3 nucleotide sequence: TGTGCCAGCACACGGCAGGGGGCTAACACAGATACGCAGTATTTT. This gives the protein CASTRQGANTDTQYF.

The chain combines TRBV5-1 with TRBJ2-1; possibly TRBD2 for D (6 bases). Per germline, CDR1 SGHRS and CDR2 YFSETQ. The ends were cut back, 5 bases at V and 10 bases at J, with 10 bases in the middle. The CDR3 is made up of 11 amino acids. The CDR3 region is CASRGEEEQFF. The CDR3 DNA sequence: TGCGCCAGCAGAGGGGAGGAGGAGCAGTTCTTC.

The J gene is TRBJ1-6, the V gene TRBV4-3; 8 bases agree with TRBD1. V shed 4 bases and J 7 bases; nucleotides not matched to a gene: 6. CDR3 length: 15 amino acids. Germline CDR1 and CDR2: LGHNA and YSLEER. The CDR3: CASSPMQGANSPLHF. The CDR3 DNA sequence: TGCGCCAGCAGCCCCATGCAGGGGGCGAATTCACCCCTCCACTTT.

The rearrangement joins TRBV2 to TRBJ1-2; D is perhaps TRBD1 (6 bases). The germline CDR1 and CDR2 sequences are SNHLY and FYNNEI. This CDR3 has 14 residues. V was trimmed by 3 bases and J by 5 bases, leaving 13 bases between them. The CDR3, as DNA: TGTGCCAGCAGTGATTCGGGGGGCGGGTATGGCTACACCTTC. Translating it yields CASSDSGGGYGYTF. The full variable domain, in which reference TRBV2 and TRBJ1-2 provide the parts outside the CDR3, is EPEVTQTPSHQVTQMGQEVILRCVPISNHLYFYWYRQILGQKVEFLVSFYNNEISEKSEIFDDQFSVERPDGSNFTLKIRSTKLEDSAMYFCASSDSGGGYGYTFGSGTRLTVV.

The gene calls are TRBV5-6 and TRBJ1-1; the match to TRBD1 covers 7 bases. Germline V gene data show CDR1 as SGHDT and CDR2 as YYEEEE. J was trimmed by 1 base and V by 0 bases; bases with no gene match: 9. This CDR3 is built from 17 residues. CDR3 in amino acids: CASSLVGRGDQNTEAFF. The CDR3 coding sequence is TGTGCCAGCAGCTTGGTCGGCAGGGGGGATCAGAACACTGAAGCTTTCTTT.

The CDR3 coding sequence is TGTGCCAGCTCACCACCGCAGGGAATGAATTCACCCCTCCACTTT. Its protein is CASSPPQGMNSPLHF. The chain carries TRBV18 and TRBJ1-6; weak D call: TRBD1 (5 bases). Germline V gene data show CDR1 as KGHSH and CDR2 as LQKENI. V gave up 0 bases and J gave up 7 bases, with 10 bases separating them. The CDR3 contains 15 residues.

This clone was observed a single time. The gene calls are TRBV29-1 and TRBJ1-1; TRBD1 matches 12 bases. In germline, CDR1 is SQVTM, CDR2 ANQGSEA. The CDR3 has 14 amino acids. V dropped 4 bases and J dropped 5; count of bases not matched to a gene: 5. CDR3 amino acids: CSVVGTGGMTEAFF. The CDR3 DNA reads as TGCAGCGTTGTCGGGACAGGGGGCATGACTGAAGCTTTCTTT.

This chain uses TRBV19 with TRBJ1-5; TRBD1 matches 9 bases. Germline-derived CDR1 and CDR2 are LNHDA and SQIVND (reference sequence). This CDR3 region has 16 residues. J gave up 4 bases and V 3 bases, and 7 bases lay outside the gene matches. CDR3 region: CASSIPVGTGNQPQHF. Written as DNA, the CDR3 is TGTGCCAGTAGTATCCCCGTAGGGACAGGGAATCAGCCCCAGCATTTT.

The V gene is TRBV19, the J gene TRBJ1-2; 7 positions match TRBD1. V was clipped by 4 bases and J by 2 bases; unmatched bases: 4. CDR3 length: 14 residues. Germline V gives CDR1 LNHDA, CDR2 SQIVND (reference sequence). The CDR3 reads CASSRTGENYGYTF. CDR3 coding DNA: TGTGCCAGTAGTAGAACAGGGGAAAACTATGGCTACACCTTC.

A few counts support this clone. The chain is built from TRBV7-6 and TRBJ2-3, with 10 bases matching TRBD2. This CDR3 region has 17 residues. CDR1 and CDR2 from the germline V gene are SGHVS and FNYEAQ. Unmatched junction bases numbered 10, after V lost 3 bases and J lost 4 bases. CDR3: CASSFLAGEVGPDTQYF. The CDR3 nucleotides read TGTGCCAGCAGCTTTCTAGCGGGAGAGGTAGGGCCAGATACGCAGTATTTT.

The V call is TRBV9, the J call TRBJ2-5, with 8 bases lining up with TRBD2. The CDR3 spans 14 residues. Germline V gives CDR1 SGDLS, CDR2 YYNGEE. Trimming at V came to 1 base and at J to 5 bases, leaving 4 bases not matched to a gene. The CDR3 loop is CASSVSGGPETQYF. CDR3 sequence (DNA): TGTGCCAGCAGCGTAAGCGGGGGTCCTGAGACCCAGTACTTC. The full variable domain, completed using reference TRBV9 and TRBJ2-5, is DSGVTQTPKHLITATGQRVTLRCSPRSGDLSVYWYQQSLDQGLQFLIQYYNGEERAKGNILERFSAQQFPDLHSELNLSSLELGDSALYFCASSVSGGPETQYFGPGTRLLVL.

The gene calls are TRBV7-2 and TRBJ2-2; the D is unclear. The V end lost 1 base, the J end lost 0 bases, and 9 bases lay between the germline ends. This CDR3 is 16 amino acids long. Germline CDR1 reads SGHTA; CDR2 reads FQGNSA. The CDR3 DNA reads TGTGCCAGCAGCTTAGTTGGGCTATCGAACACCGGGGAGCTGTTTTTT. Encoded protein: CASSLVGLSNTGELFF.

There are a few counts of this clone. J is TRBJ2-7 and V is TRBV5-1; 7 positions agree with TRBD2. Germline trimming cut 4 bases from V and 12 bases from J; bases unmatched to any gene: 13. CDR1 SGHRS and CDR2 YFSETQ come from the germline V gene. This CDR3 is built from 13 residues. The CDR3 coding sequence is TGCGCCAGCAGCCGGGACGGTCCGGGAGGTCTGTACTTC. Protein: CASSRDGPGGLYF.

This chain connects TRBV6-5 to TRBJ2-7; 10 positions match TRBD2. With 5 bases clipped from V and 4 bases from J, the junction kept 5 bases outside the gene matches. CDR1 is MNHEY, CDR2 SVGAGI, per germline. CDR3 length: 14 residues. The CDR3 bases are TGTGCCAGCAGTCGAGGACTAGCGGATTACGAGCAGTACTTC. Translated, it gives CASSRGLADYEQYF.

The chain couples TRBV9 to TRBJ2-1; D may be TRBD2 (6 bases). With 0 bases removed from V and 6 bases from J, the gap between germline ends came to 13 bases. CDR3 size: 15 residues. The germline V gene encodes CDR1 SGDLS and CDR2 YYNGEE. The CDR3: CASSVGPTSSNEQFF. The CDR3 bases are TGTGCCAGCAGCGTAGGGCCCACTAGCTCCAATGAGCAGTTCTTC.

The chain uses TRBV6-5 and TRBJ1-2; 7 nucleotides line up with TRBD1. CDR3 length equals 15 residues. CDR1 and CDR2 (germline): MNHEY, SVGAGI. J was trimmed by 3 bases and V by 7 bases; bases with no gene match: 11. The CDR3 region is CASIKLQGTDYGYTF. CDR3 DNA: TGTGCCAGCATTAAACTACAGGGGACGGACTATGGCTACACCTTC.

The chain combines TRBV11-2 with TRBJ2-3, with 7 nucleotides matching TRBD1. V dropped 1 base and J dropped 7; count of bases not matched to a gene: 11. Per germline, CDR1 SGHAT and CDR2 FQNNGV. CDR3 length equals 16 residues. CDR3 nucleotides: TGTGCCAGCAGCTTAGGGACAGGAGACCTAGGGAATACGCAGTATTTT. Translated, it gives CASSLGTGDLGNTQYF.

The chain links TRBV18 to TRBJ2-7, with 7 bases fitting TRBD1. CDR1 and CDR2 (germline): KGHSH, LQKENI. This CDR3 contains 15 residues. Losses at the gene ends were 2 bases for V and 0 bases for J; bases not matched to a gene: 4. CDR3 in amino acids: CASSPSGGASYEQYF. CDR3 nucleotide sequence: TGTGCCAGCTCACCATCAGGGGGTGCCTCCTACGAGCAGTACTTC.

The chain combines TRBV5-1 with TRBJ1-4, with TRBD1 identical over 7 bases. Unmatched junction bases numbered 8, after V lost 4 bases and J lost 8 bases. This CDR3 has 14 amino acids. The germline gives CDR1 SGHRS, CDR2 YFSETQ. CDR3 loop: CASSQGQIGEKLFF. CDR3 DNA: TGCGCCAGCAGCCAGGGACAGATAGGAGAAAAACTGTTTTTT.

This rearrangement joins TRBV29-1 to TRBJ2-1; TRBD2 matches at 8 bases. The V and J ends lost 2 bases and 10 bases, in that order; junction bases with no gene match: 4. Germline V gives CDR1 SQVTM, CDR2 ANQGSEA. The length of the CDR3 is 12 residues. CDR3 DNA: TGCAGCGTTGAACTAGCGGGCGGCGAGCAGTTCTTC. It translates to CSVELAGGEQFF.

The chain has TRBV3-1 (or the pseudogene TRBV3-2) and TRBJ2-7, with TRBD1 matching over 8 bases. Germline V gene lookup returns CDR1 LGHDT and CDR2 YNNKEL (reference sequence). The trim removed 3 bases at V and 7 bases at J, leaving 11 bases unmatched. The CDR3 has 15 residues. CDR3 DNA sequence: TGTGCCAGCAGCCACCGGGACAGGTCATACTGGGAGCAGTACTTC. Translating it yields CASSHRDRSYWEQYF.

The gene calls are TRBV11-2 and TRBJ2-3; 12 nucleotides agree with TRBD2. Germline V lookup: CDR1 SGHAT, CDR2 FQNNGV. The CDR3 spans 16 residues. With 5 bases clipped from V and 2 bases from J, the junction kept 5 bases outside the gene matches. CDR3 nucleotide sequence: TGTGCCAGCAGCCAAGGACTAGCGGGGACCACAGATACGCAGTATTTT. Its translation is CASSQGLAGTTDTQYF.

The chain has TRBV18 and TRBJ2-5; D gene unclear. Germline lookup yields CDR1 KGHSH and CDR2 LQKENI. Trimming removed 5 bases from V and 2 bases from J, with 9 bases in between. This CDR3 has 13 amino acids. The CDR3 DNA is TGTGCCAGCTCAACTCGCCTTCAAGAGACCCAGTACTTC. It is translated as CASSTRLQETQYF.